A single sample is the source of the 31 T cell receptor beta chains below, sequenced in a study of cytomegalovirus exposure and HLA in healthy donors. 13 Jbeta primers and 60 Vbeta primers were used for the PCR. Assay: immunoSEQ multiplex PCR; the TCRdb copy retains only in-frame clones and omits some. Of approximately 150,000 clones in the sample, around 75% were seen once. The sequenced sample was PBMCs. The receptors were gathered from a man aged 40-55 years in good health and CMV-seronegative.

J is TRBJ1-3 and V is TRBV5-8; no firm D call. Germline CDR1 is SGHTS and CDR2 is YDEGEE. The CDR3 covers 13 residues. V shed 4 bases and J shed 4 bases, with 9 bases lying between them. The CDR3 loop is CASSRRGGNTIYF. The CDR3 nucleotides read TGTGCCAGCAGCCGCCGGGGAGGAAACACCATATATTTT.

The count of this clone is one. J is TRBJ2-2 and V is TRBV27, with 16 bases that match TRBD2. CDR1 and CDR2 (germline): MNHEY, SMNVEV (reference sequence). The J segment lost 4 bases and the V segment lost 7 bases, leaving 9 bases of the junction unmatched. This CDR3 has 18 residues. CDR3 DNA: TGTGCCAGCACTACGGGACTAGCGGGGGGGCCCAGCACCGGGGAGCTGTTTTTT. Translated: CASTTGLAGGPSTGELFF.

This clone has just one count. The chain employs TRBV5-5 and TRBJ1-2, with a weak D call TRBD1 (6 bases). The V gene lost 0 bases and the J gene lost 4 bases, with 10 bases spanning the gap. CDR1 and CDR2 (germline): SGHKS, YYEKEE (reference sequence). The CDR3 extends over 14 amino acids. The CDR3 spells CASSLEQGPYGYTF. The CDR3 DNA reads TGTGCCAGCAGCTTGGAACAGGGCCCCTATGGCTACACCTTC.

This clone showed up just once. J is TRBJ2-3 and V is TRBV5-1; TRBD2 agrees at 8 bases. The J segment lost 6 bases and the V segment lost 9 bases, leaving 9 bases of the junction unmatched. Germline CDR1 SGHRS, CDR2 YFSETQ. The CDR3 is 13 residues long. The CDR3 coding sequence is TGCGCCACCGGGACTAGTACAACCGATACGCAGTATTTT. Its translation: CATGTSTTDTQYF.

The chain is built from TRBV5-8 and TRBJ1-5; tentative D call: TRBD1 (5 bases). The V gene lost 5 bases and the J gene lost 3 bases, with 6 bases spanning the gap. This CDR3 has 12 residues. CDR1 is SGHTS, CDR2 YDEGEE, per germline. The CDR3 DNA reads TGTGCCAGCAGAGGGGCCAATCAGCCCCAGCATTTT. Translating it yields CASRGANQPQHF. Variable domain in full (rest from reference TRBV5-8 and TRBJ1-5): EAGVTQSPTHLIKTRGQQATLRCSPISGHTSVYWYQQALGLGLQFLLWYDEGEERNRGNFPPRFSGRQFPNYSSELNVNALELEDSALYLCASRGANQPQHFGDGTRLSIL.

The J gene is TRBJ1-2, the V gene TRBV9, with TRBD1 matching 11 bases. Germline V gives CDR1 SGDLS, CDR2 YYNGEE. This CDR3 region has 15 residues. V trimming: 4 bases; J trimming: 6 bases; junction bases outside the gene matches: 8. Here the CDR3 DNA reads TGTGCCAGCAGCCGGGACAGGGGGATAGAAAATGGCTACACCTTC. Amino acids: CASSRDRGIENGYTF.

The CDR3: CASSFQGRYGYTF. CDR3 coding DNA: TGTGCCAGCAGTTTTCAGGGGCGGTATGGCTACACCTTC. This rearrangement joins TRBV27 to TRBJ1-2; weak D call: TRBD1 (6 bases). The germline CDR1 and CDR2 sequences are MNHEY and SMNVEV (reference sequence). The length of the CDR3 is 13 residues. The V end lost 3 bases, the J end lost 5 bases, and 10 bases lay between the germline ends.

The CDR3 DNA reads TGTGCCAGCTCACCACCAGGGGGCGAAATTGAAGCTTTCTTT. As protein: CASSPPGGEIEAFF. The J gene is TRBJ1-1, the V gene TRBV18; 7 bases align to TRBD1. With V trimmed by 0 bases and J by 7 bases, 5 bases remained unmatched. Germline CDR1 KGHSH, CDR2 LQKENI. The CDR3 sequence is 14 residues long.

The table lists this clone with a count of one. The chain is built from TRBV7-2 and TRBJ2-5, with 8 positions matching TRBD1. Germline trimming cut 2 bases from V and 5 bases from J; bases unmatched to any gene: 7. The CDR3 contains 15 residues. CDR1 and CDR2 from the germline V gene are SGHTA and FQGNSA. The CDR3 loop is CASSLFGQGGETQYF. The CDR3 DNA follows: TGTGCCAGCAGCTTATTCGGACAGGGCGGCGAGACCCAGTACTTC.

The chain employs TRBV28 and TRBJ1-2; 12 bases are a match to TRBD1. This CDR3 comprises 16 residues. Germline V lookup: CDR1 MDHEN, CDR2 SYDVKM. Trimming took 6 bases from V and 1 from J; bases not matched to a gene: 6. CDR3 sequence reads: CASSLGTGGFNYGYTF. CDR3 DNA: TGTGCCAGCAGCCTGGGGACAGGGGGCTTTAACTATGGCTACACCTTC.

This clone occurred a few times. This chain joins TRBV19 and TRBJ2-1, with 7 bases lining up with TRBD2. The V gene's germline CDR1 is LNHDA and CDR2 SQIVND (reference sequence). The CDR3 totals 16 residues. J lost 2 bases, V lost 4 bases, and 8 bases had no gene match. DNA for the CDR3: TGTGCCAGTAGTAGGGAGAGCGGGATTCCCTACAATGAGCAGTTCTTC. It translates to CASSRESGIPYNEQFF.

The chain combines TRBV6-1 with TRBJ2-1, with D perhaps matching TRBD2 (6 bases). From germline, CDR1 is MNHNS and CDR2 SASEGT. This CDR3 is built from 15 residues. The germline V and J ends were trimmed by 6 bases and 6 bases, with 18 bases remaining between them. Here the CDR3 reads CASRDGTRRFNEQFF. DNA of the CDR3: TGTGCCAGCAGGGATGGGACTCGGAGGTTCAATGAGCAGTTCTTC.

J is TRBJ2-7 and V is TRBV27, with a possible D match to TRBD2 (7 bases). Trimming shortened V by 2 bases and J by 2 bases, and 16 bases separated the two germline ends. Germline V gene data show CDR1 as MNHEY and CDR2 as SMNVEV (reference sequence). This CDR3 is 16 amino acids long. The CDR3 sequence: CASSLEGGLYPYEQYF. CDR3 sequence (DNA): TGTGCCAGCAGTTTAGAGGGGGGGCTTTACCCCTACGAGCAGTACTTC.

CDR3 sequence reads: CASSFEGTGRDMEQYF. The CDR3 region has the DNA TGTGCCAGCAGTTTTGAAGGTACAGGTAGGGATATGGAGCAGTACTTC. The genes are TRBV27 and TRBJ2-7, with TRBD1 as a possible D gene (5 bases). Germline values: CDR1 MNHEY, CDR2 SMNVEV (reference sequence). The CDR3 contains 16 residues. Trimming removed 3 bases at V and 7 bases at J, with 22 bases between.

The V gene is TRBV5-4, the J gene TRBJ1-2; D is uncertain. CDR3 length: 11 amino acids. Germline loops: CDR1 SGHNT, CDR2 YYREEE (reference sequence). Trimming took 4 bases from V and 4 from J, leaving 5 bases between them. In DNA form, the CDR3 reads TGTGCCAGCAGCGGCCCCTATGGCTACACCTTC. It translates to CASSGPYGYTF.

This chain links TRBV9 with TRBJ1-6; TRBD1 is a possible D gene (5 bases). The CDR3 consists of 14 residues. Germline values: CDR1 SGDLS, CDR2 YYNGEE. Trimming stripped 1 base from V and 10 bases from J, with 12 bases between. CDR3: CASSVRGSNSPLHF. The CDR3, as DNA: TGTGCCAGCAGCGTAAGGGGTTCCAACTCACCCCTCCACTTT.

The rearrangement joins TRBV19 to TRBJ1-2, with 7 positions matching TRBD1. Losses at the gene ends were 3 bases for V and 6 bases for J; bases not matched to a gene: 4. This CDR3 contains 13 residues. The germline V gene encodes CDR1 LNHDA and CDR2 SQIVND (reference sequence). The chain's CDR3 is CASSIGGTDGYTF. The CDR3 DNA follows: TGTGCCAGTAGTATTGGAGGGACAGATGGCTACACCTTC. Variable domain in full (rest from reference TRBV19 and TRBJ1-2): DGGITQSPKYLFRKEGQNVTLSCEQNLNHDAMYWYRQDPGQGLRLIYYSQIVNDFQKGDIAEGYSVSREKKESFPLTVTSAQKNPTAFYLCASSIGGTDGYTFGSGTRLTVV.

The chain joins TRBV9 to TRBJ2-5; D may be TRBD1 (6 bases). The V gene's germline CDR1 is SGDLS and CDR2 YYNGEE. The CDR3 loop spans 15 amino acids. V lost 0 bases and J 1 base, leaving 10 bases between the germline ends. CDR3 loop: CASSVGGGLQETQYF. The CDR3 coding sequence is TGTGCCAGCAGCGTAGGTGGGGGCCTCCAAGAGACCCAGTACTTC.

This sequence joins TRBV2 and TRBJ1-1; D may be TRBD1 (6 bases). CDR1 is SNHLY, CDR2 FYNNEI, per germline. Trimming stripped 7 bases from V and 10 bases from J, with 22 bases between. The CDR3 contains 14 residues. The CDR3 nucleotides read TGTGCCAGCATCGGGGGGGTCACAGGGTTTATAGCTTTCTTT. Protein sequence: CASIGGVTGFIAFF.

The J gene is TRBJ2-7, the V gene TRBV5-6, with D possibly matching TRBD1 (5 bases). CDR1 and CDR2 (germline): SGHDT, YYEEEE. The CDR3 sequence is 13 residues long. V lost 6 bases to trimming and J lost 6 bases, with 16 bases between them. CDR3 DNA: TGTGCCAGCACGCAGGGCGGATTTGGCGAGCAGTACTTC. It specifies CASTQGGFGEQYF.

In DNA, the CDR3 is TGTGCCAGCAGCTTCCGATTTTTCGGGGATGAAAAACTGTTTTTT. It translates to CASSFRFFGDEKLFF. This chain uses TRBV7-3 with TRBJ1-4, with no clear D. The CDR3 covers 15 residues. The germline V gene encodes CDR1 SGHTA and CDR2 FQGTGA. Trimming shortened V by 3 bases and J by 6 bases, and 14 bases separated the two germline ends.

The rearrangement links TRBV6-5 to TRBJ1-2, with 7 bases matching TRBD1. V dropped 6 bases and J dropped 8; count of bases not matched to a gene: 9. The germline CDR1 and CDR2 sequences are MNHEY and SVGAGI. The CDR3 totals 13 residues. The CDR3 DNA reads as TGTGCCAGCAGAAAAGGGACAGTCTCCGGCTACACCTTC. As protein: CASRKGTVSGYTF.

This clone has only one observation. The chain has TRBV19 and TRBJ2-1, with 8 bases that match TRBD2. Germline-derived CDR1 and CDR2 are LNHDA and SQIVND (reference sequence). The ends lost 4 bases at V and 9 bases at J; junction bases unmatched: 8. The CDR3 contains 14 residues. CDR3: CASSTTTGGREQFF. The CDR3 DNA sequence: TGTGCCAGTAGTACAACAACGGGAGGGCGTGAGCAGTTCTTC.

This clone has just one count. The rearrangement uses TRBV6-5 and TRBJ2-1; 11 bases are shared with TRBD2. From germline, CDR1 is MNHEY and CDR2 SVGAGI. This CDR3 spans 16 amino acids. Trimming took 0 bases from V and 6 from J; bases not matched to a gene: 4. The chain's CDR3 is CASSYSLGLAVNEQFF. The CDR3 bases are TGTGCCAGCAGTTACTCCTTGGGACTAGCGGTCAATGAGCAGTTCTTC.

J is TRBJ1-1 and V is TRBV12-5; 7 bases are shared with TRBD1. V shed 1 base and J 4 bases; nucleotides not matched to a gene: 0. In germline, CDR1 is LGHNT, CDR2 FRNRAP. This CDR3 region has 13 residues. This CDR3 is CASGLAGGTEAFF. Written as DNA, the CDR3 is TGTGCTAGTGGTTTGGCAGGGGGCACTGAAGCTTTCTTT.

The chain is built from TRBV29-1 and TRBJ2-1; 7 nucleotides agree with TRBD1. The germline V gene has CDR1 SQVTM and CDR2 ANQGSEA. After removal of 1 base from V and 3 bases from J, the junction contained 9 bases not matched to a gene. The CDR3 is 16 residues long. The CDR3 sequence: CSVEVRDSAFYNEQFF. CDR3 nucleotide sequence: TGCAGCGTTGAAGTACGGGACAGCGCCTTCTACAATGAGCAGTTCTTC.

The chain combines TRBV19 with TRBJ1-5; D is perhaps TRBD1 (6 bases). The CDR3 loop spans 14 amino acids. Germline V gene sequence: CDR1 LNHDA, CDR2 SQIVND (reference sequence). V lost 4 bases and J lost 9, with 16 bases in between. The CDR3 loop reads CASSTRQDLSPQHF. The DNA for the CDR3 is TGTGCCAGTAGTACACGACAGGACCTATCGCCCCAGCATTTT.

The J gene is TRBJ2-1, the V gene TRBV13; 10 nucleotides match TRBD2. Germline V lookup: CDR1 PRHDT, CDR2 FYEKMQ (reference sequence). The V gene end was trimmed by 5 bases and the J gene end by 8 bases; junction bases not matched to a gene: 9. The CDR3 has 15 residues. In DNA, the CDR3 is TGTGCCAGCAGCCTACCTAGCGGGGGACAGGATGAGCAGTTCTTC. Encoded protein: CASSLPSGGQDEQFF.

The chain has TRBV5-1 and TRBJ2-2, with 10 positions matching TRBD1. The germline V gene encodes CDR1 SGHRS and CDR2 YFSETQ. After removal of 5 bases from V and 4 bases from J, the junction contained 8 bases not matched to a gene. The CDR3 runs 16 residues. The CDR3 loop is CASSHPGQGSTGELFF. Written as DNA, the CDR3 is TGCGCCAGCAGTCACCCGGGACAGGGGTCCACCGGGGAGCTGTTTTTT.

The J gene is TRBJ2-2, the V gene TRBV28; 8 bases fit TRBD1. The CDR3 covers 19 residues. V was clipped by 4 bases and J by 7 bases; unmatched bases: 20. Germline V gene sequence: CDR1 MDHEN, CDR2 SYDVKM. The CDR3 nucleotides are TGTGCCAGCAGTTCCCCATCGACAGGGGAACTCAATTGGGGCGGGGAGCTGTTTTTT. Its protein product is CASSSPSTGELNWGGELFF.

V and J are TRBV25-1 and TRBJ2-7; TRBD1 agrees at 7 bases. The CDR3 runs to 15 residues. From germline, CDR1 is MGHDK and CDR2 SYGVNS. V gave up 3 bases and J gave up 2 bases; unmatched junction bases: 7. The CDR3 bases are TGTGCCAGCAGTGATGAGGGACAGAGAACCTACGAGCAGTACTTC. This gives the protein CASSDEGQRTYEQYF.